This T cell receptor beta chain came from a study of cytomegalovirus exposure and HLA in healthy donors. Study-level findings and limits: Earlier results showed most TCR beta V segments being productive about 87% or about 30% of the time. The number of N-insertions in an Asian-associated ancestry cluster was reportedly below the approximately 700-donor mean in a later analysis.

Whereas donors were nominally healthy upon sampling, unrecorded immune exposures were probable. This clone has just a few counts. What it binds is unknown. Amplification used 60 Vbeta primers and 13 Jbeta primers. As originally analysed: About 12 million shared chains were among the roughly 78 million unique TCR beta chains that a later analysis counted. Using immunoSEQ multiplex PCR, the repertoire was profiled, and TCRdb retains in-frame clones only, with some absent. For V, J and clone size, that table is used; D and trimming come from the DNA. The sample shows some 99,000 clones, approximately 70% of them seen only once. The length of the CDR3 is 14 residues. The germline CDR1 and CDR2 sequences are MGHRA and YSYEKL. V gave up 1 base and J gave up 0 bases, with 4 bases separating them.

Sequenced sample: PBMCs. This chain connects TRBV4-1 to TRBJ1-5; D gene unclear. The TCR originated in a woman in her 70s in good health and CMV-seropositive. The CDR3 reads CASSQGYSNQPQHF. The CDR3, as DNA: TGCGCCAGCAGCCAAGGTTATAGCAATCAGCCCCAGCATTTT.